This TCR beta chain was found in a study of blood T cell repertoires in COVID-19. Participant-reported clinical history was the basis for cohort assignment. Original analysis: The assay estimated nucleated cells by amplifying reference gene primers. Clones were sequenced by immunoSEQ multiplex PCR, and TCRdb holds only the in-frame ones, with some missing. D and trimming were read from the DNA, whereas the V and J calls and clone size are those reported in that table. The top ten hold approximately 0.65% of the sample, which has more than 400,000 clones, roughly 88% seen once. The CDR3 loop spans 15 amino acids. Germline CDR1 reads SGHNT; CDR2 reads YYREEE (reference sequence). V lost 0 bases and J lost 0, with 7 bases in between.

The chain recombines TRBV5-4 with TRBJ2-1; possibly TRBD1 for D (6 bases). This TCR was sampled from a man between 18 and 29 years old who had recovered from COVID-19. The sample comprised PBMCs or T cells enriched from blood (not recorded which). The CDR3 reads CASSLGGLSYNEQFF. The CDR3 nucleotides are TGTGCCAGCAGCTTGGGGGGGCTCTCCTACAATGAGCAGTTCTTC.